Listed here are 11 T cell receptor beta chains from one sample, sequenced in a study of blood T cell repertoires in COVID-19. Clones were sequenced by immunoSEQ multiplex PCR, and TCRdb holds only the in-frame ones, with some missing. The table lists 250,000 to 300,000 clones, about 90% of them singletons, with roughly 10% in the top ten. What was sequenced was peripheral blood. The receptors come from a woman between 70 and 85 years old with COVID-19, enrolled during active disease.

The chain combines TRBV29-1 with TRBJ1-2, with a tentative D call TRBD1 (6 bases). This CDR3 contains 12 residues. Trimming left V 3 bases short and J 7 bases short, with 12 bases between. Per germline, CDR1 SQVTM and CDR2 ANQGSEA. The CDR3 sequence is CSVESGGLGYTF. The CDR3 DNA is TGCAGCGTTGAGTCGGGGGGCCTTGGCTACACCTTC.

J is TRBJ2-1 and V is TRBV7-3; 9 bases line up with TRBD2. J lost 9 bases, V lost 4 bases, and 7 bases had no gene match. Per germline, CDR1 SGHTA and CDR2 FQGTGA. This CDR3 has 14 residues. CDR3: CASSSTSGVGEQFF. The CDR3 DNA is TGTGCCAGCAGCTCGACTAGCGGTGTTGGTGAGCAGTTCTTC. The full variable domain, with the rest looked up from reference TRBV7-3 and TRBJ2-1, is GAGVSQTPSNKVTEKGKYVELRCDPISGHTALYWYRQSLGQGPEFLIYFQGTGAADDSGLPNDRFFAVRPEGSVSTLKIQRTERGDSAVYLCASSSTSGVGEQFFGPGTRLTVL.

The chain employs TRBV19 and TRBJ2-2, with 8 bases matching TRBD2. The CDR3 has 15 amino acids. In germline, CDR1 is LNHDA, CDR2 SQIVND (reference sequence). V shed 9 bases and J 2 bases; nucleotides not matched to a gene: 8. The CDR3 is CASGREGLNTGELFF. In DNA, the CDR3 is TGTGCCAGCGGACGGGAGGGCCTAAACACCGGGGAGCTGTTTTTT.

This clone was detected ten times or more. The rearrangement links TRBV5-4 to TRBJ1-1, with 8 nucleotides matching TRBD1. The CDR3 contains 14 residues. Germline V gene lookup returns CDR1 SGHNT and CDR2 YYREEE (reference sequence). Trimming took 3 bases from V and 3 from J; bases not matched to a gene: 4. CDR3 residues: CASSSLQGDTEAFF. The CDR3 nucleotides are TGTGCCAGCAGCTCGCTACAGGGGGACACTGAAGCTTTCTTT.

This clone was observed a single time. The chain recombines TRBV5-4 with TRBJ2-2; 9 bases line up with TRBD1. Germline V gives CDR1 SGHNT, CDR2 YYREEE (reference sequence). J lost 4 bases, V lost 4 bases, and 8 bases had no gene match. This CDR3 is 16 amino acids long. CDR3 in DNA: TGTGCCAGCAGCCCGGGACAGGGAAAGGCCACCGGGGAGCTGTTTTTT. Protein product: CASSPGQGKATGELFF.

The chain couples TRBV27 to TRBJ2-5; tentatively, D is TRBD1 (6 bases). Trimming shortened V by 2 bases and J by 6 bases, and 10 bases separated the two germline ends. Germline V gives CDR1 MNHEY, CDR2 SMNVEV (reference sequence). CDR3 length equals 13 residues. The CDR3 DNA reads TGTGCCAGCAGTTTACAACAGGGAAAGACCCAGTACTTC. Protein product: CASSLQQGKTQYF.

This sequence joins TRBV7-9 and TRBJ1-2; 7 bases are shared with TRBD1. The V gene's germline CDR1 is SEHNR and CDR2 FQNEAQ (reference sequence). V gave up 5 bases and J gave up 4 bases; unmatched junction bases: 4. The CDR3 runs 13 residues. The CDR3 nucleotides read TGTGCCAGCAGCCCTACAGGGGTCTATGGCTACACCTTC. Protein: CASSPTGVYGYTF.

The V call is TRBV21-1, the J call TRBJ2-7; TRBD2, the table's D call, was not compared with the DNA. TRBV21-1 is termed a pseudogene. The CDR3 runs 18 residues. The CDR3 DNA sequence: TGTGCCAGCAGCGGGCCCCGGGACTTAATATCAAGCTCCTACGAGCAGTACTTC. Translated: CASSGPRDLISSSYEQYF.

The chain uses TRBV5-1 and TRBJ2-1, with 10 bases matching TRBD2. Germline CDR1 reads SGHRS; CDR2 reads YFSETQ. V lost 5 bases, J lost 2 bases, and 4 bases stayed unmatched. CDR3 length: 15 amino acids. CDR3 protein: CASRETSGPYNEQFF. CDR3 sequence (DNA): TGCGCCAGCAGAGAGACTAGCGGGCCCTACAATGAGCAGTTCTTC.

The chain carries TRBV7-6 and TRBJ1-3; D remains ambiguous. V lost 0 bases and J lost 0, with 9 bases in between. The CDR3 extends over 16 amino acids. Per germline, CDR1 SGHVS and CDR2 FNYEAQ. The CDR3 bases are TGTGCCAGCAGCTTAGCCAGGCAGCACTCTGGAAACACCATATATTTT. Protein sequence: CASSLARQHSGNTIYF.

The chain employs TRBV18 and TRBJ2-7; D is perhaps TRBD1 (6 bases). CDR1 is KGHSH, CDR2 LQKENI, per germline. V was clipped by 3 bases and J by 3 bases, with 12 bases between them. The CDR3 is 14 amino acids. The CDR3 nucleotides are TGTGCCAGCTCACCGGCTTCCAGGGGCTACGAGCAGTACTTC. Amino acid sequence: CASSPASRGYEQYF. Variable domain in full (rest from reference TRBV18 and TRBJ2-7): NAGVMQNPRHLVRRRGQEARLRCSPMKGHSHVYWYRQLPEEGLKFMVYLQKENIIDESGMPKERFSAEFPKEGPSILRIQQVVRGDSAAYFCASSPASRGYEQYFGPGTRLTVT.